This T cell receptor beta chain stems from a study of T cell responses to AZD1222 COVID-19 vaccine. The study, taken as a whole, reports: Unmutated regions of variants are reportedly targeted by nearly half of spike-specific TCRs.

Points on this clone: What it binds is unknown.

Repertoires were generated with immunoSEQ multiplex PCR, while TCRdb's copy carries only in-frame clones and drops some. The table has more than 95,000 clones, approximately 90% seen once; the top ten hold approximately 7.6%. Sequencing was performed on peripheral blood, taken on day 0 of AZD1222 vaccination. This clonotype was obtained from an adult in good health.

The CDR3: CASSGIFGTSVYNEQFF. CDR3 DNA sequence: TGTGCCAGCAGTGGAATCTTTGGGACTAGCGTCTACAATGAGCAGTTCTTC. The rearrangement uses TRBV6-1 and TRBJ2-1; 10 bases match TRBD2. Germline V gene sequence: CDR1 MNHNS, CDR2 SASEGT. V shed 4 bases, J shed 3 bases, and the junction held 9 bases outside the gene matches. There are 17 residues in the CDR3.